Listed below are T cell receptor beta chains from one sample, sequenced in a study of a mutant IDH1 vaccine in newly diagnosed glioma. TCRdb's copy holds only in-frame clones and misses some; the assay was immunoSEQ multiplex PCR. Among under 85,000 clones listed, 85% to 90% were seen once. Antigen specificity for these receptors is unknown. The sample was PBMCs, taken from a glioma patient whose treatment included an IDH1 peptide vaccine. These receptors all come from a woman aged 50 to 60 with glioma. Each CDR3 is given with its conserved first and last residue. Each record gives: J gene, V gene, clone size, D gene, CDR3 DNA, CDR3 protein. A D gene is named only where the DNA matches it firmly. Clone size appears in some rows only: once, few, many, or a class for an expanded clone.

j_call: TRBJ1-1
v_call: TRBV28
clone_size: NA
d_call: NA
cdr3_nt: TGTGCCAGCAGTTCGCCCCAGGGTTCGAACACTGAAGCTTTCTTT
cdr3_aa: CASSSPQGSNTEAFF

j_call: TRBJ2-1
v_call: TRBV4-1
clone_size: NA
d_call: TRBD2
cdr3_nt: TGCGCCAGCAGCCGACGGACTGTAGCGGGAGAATGGCAGTTCTTC
cdr3_aa: CASSRRTVAGEWQFF

j_call: TRBJ2-7
v_call: TRBV1
clone_size: NA
d_call: NA
cdr3_nt: TGCACCAGCAGCCAAGACCCACCTTTTGGGCATACAGGGTACGAGCAGTACTTC
cdr3_aa: CTSSQDPPFGHTGYEQYF

j_call: TRBJ2-5
v_call: TRBV10-1
clone_size: NA
d_call: NA
cdr3_nt: TGCGCCAGCAGTGAGTCGGTTGGACAGAACTTCCAAGAGACCCAGTACTTC
cdr3_aa: CASSESVGQNFQETQYF

j_call: TRBJ2-5
v_call: TRBV7-3
clone_size: NA
d_call: TRBD2
cdr3_nt: TGTGCCAGCAGCTTAGAGGGGACTAGCTTACGGGAGACCCAGTACTTC
cdr3_aa: CASSLEGTSLRETQYF

j_call: TRBJ1-5
v_call: TRBV6-5
clone_size: NA
d_call: NA
cdr3_nt: TGTGCCAGCAGGTCCGATACAGGGTCGAACCAGCCCCAGCATTTT
cdr3_aa: CASRSDTGSNQPQHF

j_call: TRBJ1-1
v_call: TRBV5-4
clone_size: NA
d_call: NA
cdr3_nt: TGTGCCAGCAAGTCCGGGACGGTGAACACTGAAGCTTTCTTT
cdr3_aa: CASKSGTVNTEAFF

j_call: TRBJ2-5
v_call: TRBV10-2
clone_size: NA
d_call: NA
cdr3_nt: TGCGCCACAAGGGGTGCCCAAGAGACCCAGTACTTC
cdr3_aa: CATRGAQETQYF

j_call: TRBJ2-3
v_call: TRBV4-2
clone_size: NA
d_call: TRBD2
cdr3_nt: TGTGCCAGCAGCCAGAGCGGGAGGGGGTTTTCTTATACGCAGTATTTT
cdr3_aa: CASSQSGRGFSYTQYF

j_call: TRBJ2-1
v_call: TRBV30
clone_size: NA
d_call: TRBD1
cdr3_nt: TGTGCCTGGAGTGCTTATCCCGGGACAGTTACCGATGAGCAGTTCTTC
cdr3_aa: CAWSAYPGTVTDEQFF

j_call: TRBJ2-2
v_call: TRBV27
clone_size: few
d_call: NA
cdr3_nt: TGTGCCAGCAGTTTGTACGGGGGCGTGACCGGGGAGCTGTTTTTT
cdr3_aa: CASSLYGGVTGELFF

j_call: TRBJ2-1
v_call: TRBV10-1
clone_size: NA
d_call: TRBD2
cdr3_nt: TGCGCCAGCAGTGAGTCGATTGTAACTAGCGGGAGGGCCAGTGAGCAGTTCTTC
cdr3_aa: CASSESIVTSGRASEQFF

j_call: TRBJ1-6
v_call: TRBV27
clone_size: NA
d_call: NA
cdr3_nt: TGTGCCAGCACCAAAAGGTCCCAACTCAATTCACCCCTCCACTTT
cdr3_aa: CASTKRSQLNSPLHF

j_call: TRBJ1-3
v_call: TRBV9
clone_size: NA
d_call: NA
cdr3_nt: TGTGCCAGCAGCGTAGACGGGGGTCACTCTGGAAACACCATATATTTT
cdr3_aa: CASSVDGGHSGNTIYF